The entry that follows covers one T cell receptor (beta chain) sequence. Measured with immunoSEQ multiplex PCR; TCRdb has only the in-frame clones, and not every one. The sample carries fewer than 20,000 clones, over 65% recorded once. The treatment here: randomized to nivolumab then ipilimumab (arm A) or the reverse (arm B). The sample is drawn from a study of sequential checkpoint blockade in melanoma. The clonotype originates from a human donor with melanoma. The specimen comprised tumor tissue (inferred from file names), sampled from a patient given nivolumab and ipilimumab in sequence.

The CDR3 nucleotides are TGTGCCAGTAGTCCGGGACTAGCGGGAGAGTCAGATACGCAGTATTTT. Translation: CASSPGLAGESDTQYF. This chain joins TRBV19 and TRBJ2-3, with 14 bases that match TRBD2. Per germline, CDR1 LNHDA and CDR2 SQIVND (reference sequence). There are 16 residues in the CDR3. V shed 5 bases, J shed 4 bases, and the junction held 5 bases outside the gene matches.